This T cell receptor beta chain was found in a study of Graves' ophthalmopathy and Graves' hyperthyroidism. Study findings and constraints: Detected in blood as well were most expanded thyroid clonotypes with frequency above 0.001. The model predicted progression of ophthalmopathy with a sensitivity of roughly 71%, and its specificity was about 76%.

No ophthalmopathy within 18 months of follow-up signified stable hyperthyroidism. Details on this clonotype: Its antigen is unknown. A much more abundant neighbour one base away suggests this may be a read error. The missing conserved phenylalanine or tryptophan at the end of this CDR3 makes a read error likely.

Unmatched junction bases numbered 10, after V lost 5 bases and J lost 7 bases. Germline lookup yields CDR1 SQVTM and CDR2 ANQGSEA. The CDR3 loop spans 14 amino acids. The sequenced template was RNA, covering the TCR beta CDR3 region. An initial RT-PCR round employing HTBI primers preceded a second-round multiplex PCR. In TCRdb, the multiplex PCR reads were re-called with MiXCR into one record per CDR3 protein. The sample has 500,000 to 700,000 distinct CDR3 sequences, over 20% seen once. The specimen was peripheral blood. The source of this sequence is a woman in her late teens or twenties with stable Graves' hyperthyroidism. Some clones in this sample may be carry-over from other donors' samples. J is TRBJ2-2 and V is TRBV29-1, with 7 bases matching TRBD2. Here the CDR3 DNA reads TGCAGCGTTAATGTACGGGAGGCCGGCGGGGAGCTGTTTTAT. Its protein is CSVNVREAGGELFY.